One and the same sample provided the 20 T cell receptor beta chains below, sequenced in a study of T cells in Graves' hyperthyroidism and ophthalmopathy. RNA transcripts gave rise to amplified TCR beta CDR3 regions. TCR CDR3 underwent first-round RT-PCR with the HTBI primer set. TCRdb re-called the multiplex PCR reads through MiXCR, storing one row per CDR3 protein. The table lists 600,000 to 800,000 distinct CDR3 sequences, 30% to 40% of them singletons. Input material: blood. These receptors all stem from a woman between 40 and 55 years old with Graves' hyperthyroidism.

The gene calls are TRBV7-6 and TRBJ2-7, with TRBD2 identical over 7 bases. Germline assignment: CDR1 SGHVS and CDR2 FNYEAQ. The CDR3 runs 17 residues. Germline trimming cut 1 base from V and 7 bases from J; bases unmatched to any gene: 16. The CDR3 loop reads CASSLGGEGRGRREQYF. CDR3 bases: TGTGCCAGCAGCTTAGGCGGGGAGGGTCGCGGGAGAAGGGAGCAGTACTTC.

In its sample, this clonotype was seen a few times. The CDR3 loop is CASRGSLDRVSGNEKLFF. CDR3 DNA: TGTGCCAGCAGGGGCTCCCTGGACAGGGTCAGTGGTAATGAAAAACTGTTTTTT. The V and J genes are TRBV12-3 or TRBV12-4 and TRBJ1-4; 8 nucleotides match TRBD1. V trimming: 6 bases; J trimming: 4 bases; junction bases outside the gene matches: 16. The CDR3 contains 18 residues.

The chain recombines TRBV20-1 with TRBJ2-5, with a weak D call TRBD1 (5 bases). The V and J ends lost 6 bases and 9 bases respectively, with 17 bases between them. The CDR3 has 12 amino acids. From germline, CDR1 is DFQATT and CDR2 SNEGSKA (reference sequence). CDR3 residues: CSAVIGDQPQYF. CDR3 nucleotides: TGCAGTGCCGTTATAGGGGATCAGCCCCAGTACTTC.

This sequence joins TRBV28 and TRBJ1-2; D perhaps matches TRBD1 (6 bases). V was shortened by 4 bases and J by 4 bases, with 13 bases between the two germline ends. Germline CDR1 is MDHEN and CDR2 is SYDVKM. This CDR3 has 14 residues. The CDR3 nucleotides are TGTGCCAGCAGTTCTCGACAGGATCCCTATGGCTACACCTTC. As protein: CASSSRQDPYGYTF.

The chain joins TRBV20-1 to TRBJ2-1, with 9 positions matching TRBD1. Germline loops: CDR1 DFQATT, CDR2 SNEGSKA (reference sequence). Unmatched junction bases numbered 9, after V lost 4 bases and J lost 8 bases. The CDR3 covers 14 residues. This CDR3 is CSAIAGTGKDEQFF. CDR3 nucleotide sequence: TGCAGTGCTATAGCCGGGACAGGGAAAGATGAGCAGTTCTTC.

This clonotype was detected a few times. The J gene is TRBJ1-2, the V gene TRBV2, with TRBD1 identical over 7 bases. The germline gives CDR1 SNHLY, CDR2 FYNNEI. Unmatched junction bases numbered 11, after V lost 6 bases and J lost 7 bases. The CDR3 has 14 amino acids. The CDR3 sequence is CASRDYRGLSGYTF. CDR3 sequence (DNA): TGTGCCAGCAGGGACTACAGGGGTCTGTCTGGCTACACCTTC.

This clonotype was counted ten times or more. As DNA, the CDR3 is TGCAGTGCCATGGGACGGATGAACACTGAAGCTTTCTTT. Amino acids: CSAMGRMNTEAFF. The J gene is TRBJ1-1, the V gene TRBV20-1; possible D gene TRBD1, 5 bases. There are 13 residues in the CDR3. Looked up from germline, CDR1 is DFQATT and CDR2 is SNEGSKA (reference sequence). The V gene lost 6 bases and the J gene lost 0 bases, with 11 bases spanning the gap.

DNA of the CDR3: TGCGCCAGCAGCCTTGATTCCCGAGACCTCTACGAGCAGTACTTC. Its protein is CASSLDSRDLYEQYF. The chain couples TRBV5-1 to TRBJ2-7; no definite D call. The V gene's germline CDR1 is SGHRS and CDR2 YFSETQ. The CDR3 extends over 15 amino acids. Trimming removed 4 bases at V and 3 bases at J, with 17 bases between.

The chain employs TRBV20-1 and TRBJ1-2; D uncertain. This CDR3 has 17 residues. CDR1 is DFQATT and CDR2 is SNEGSKA in the germline V gene (reference sequence). Trimming left V 4 bases short and J 0 bases short, with 21 bases between. The CDR3 sequence: CSATGGRPSGSNYGYTF. CDR3 nucleotides: TGCAGTGCTACAGGAGGGAGGCCGTCAGGATCTAACTATGGCTACACCTTC.

With respect to this clonotype: Without the conserved terminal phenylalanine or tryptophan, this CDR3 likely stems from a read error. Because the CDR3's place on the DNA is in doubt, the DNA is left out and the CDR3 is given as listed by TCRdb. This chain's CDR3 is CASSPGAGFDPSV. The chain recombines TRBV7-9 with TRBJ1-3; the table calls TRBD1, which could not be checked here. The CDR3 is made up of 13 amino acids, end residues included. The V gene's germline CDR1 is SEHNR and CDR2 FQNEAQ (reference sequence).

Concerning this clonotype itself: One end of the junction varies from germline; a read error may be responsible. The chain uses TRBV14 and TRBJ1-2; no reliable D call. Germline values: CDR1 SGHDN, CDR2 FVKESK. CDR3 size: 11 residues. The CDR3 protein is CASSEGYGYAF. The CDR3 DNA reads as TGTGCCAGCAGTGAAGGCTATGGCTACGCCTTC.

The rearrangement uses TRBV4-1 and TRBJ1-5; no reliable D call. In germline, CDR1 is MGHRA, CDR2 YSYEKL. The CDR3 contains 14 residues. Trimming cost V 7 bases and J 0 bases, with 10 bases left between them. The CDR3 region is CASTGTYSNQPQHF. The CDR3 coding sequence is TGCGCCAGCACTGGCACATATAGCAATCAGCCCCAGCATTTT.

This clonotype came up many times. The gene calls are TRBV7-2 and TRBJ1-5, with D perhaps matching TRBD1 (5 bases). This CDR3 comprises 15 residues. Between the trimmed V and J ends, which lost 0 bases and 8 bases, there was a span of 14 bases. Germline V gene sequence: CDR1 SGHTA, CDR2 FQGNSA. The CDR3 DNA sequence: TGTGCCAGCAGCTTAGCCCGGGACGGAAAAAAGCCCCAGCATTTT. As protein: CASSLARDGKKPQHF.

In its sample, this clonotype was seen many times. The chain is built from TRBV10-3 and TRBJ2-2, with D uncertain. CDR3 size: 13 residues. The V end lost 10 bases, the J end lost 5 bases, and 14 bases lay between the germline ends. CDR1 ENHRY and CDR2 SYGVKD come from the germline V gene. As DNA, the CDR3 is TGTGCCACCACGGACGGCCGGACCGGGGAGCTGTTTTTT. Translating gives CATTDGRTGELFF.

This clonotype appeared many times. This chain connects TRBV7-8 to TRBJ2-7; TRBD1 matches at 7 bases. V was clipped by 1 base and J by 3 bases; unmatched bases: 6. The CDR3 has 15 residues. CDR1 SGHVS and CDR2 FQNEAQ come from the germline V gene. DNA of the CDR3: TGTGCCAGCAGCTTAGGGGGGCAGGGGGACTACGAGCAGTACTTC. It yields the protein CASSLGGQGDYEQYF.

A few counts support this clonotype. The chain combines TRBV20-1 with TRBJ1-2; D might be TRBD1 (6 bases). The CDR3 length is 15 residues. CDR1 and CDR2 (germline): DFQATT, SNEGSKA (reference sequence). V dropped 0 bases and J dropped 2 bases, with 13 bases sitting between them. CDR3 in amino acids: CSARDNLQGNYGYTF. CDR3 nucleotide sequence: TGCAGTGCTAGAGATAATTTACAGGGAAACTATGGCTACACCTTC.

This clonotype showed up many times. J is TRBJ1-2 and V is TRBV25-1, with TRBD1 matching over 10 bases. Germline V CDR1 and CDR2: MGHDK, SYGVNS. The J segment lost 8 bases and the V segment lost 0 bases, leaving 9 bases of the junction unmatched. The CDR3 extends over 16 amino acids. The CDR3 DNA reads TGTGCCAGCAGTGAATATCTGGGACAGGGGACGATCGGCTACACCTTC. Encoded protein: CASSEYLGQGTIGYTF.

CDR3 sequence reads: CASSPSLLLTVNSWETQYF. CDR3 DNA: TGTGCCAGCAGCCCCTCGCTACTCCTGACAGTTAATTCTTGGGAGACCCAGTACTTC. V is TRBV7-9 and J is TRBJ2-5; a weak D match, TRBD1 (5 bases). Trimming removed 5 bases at V and 5 bases at J, with 30 bases between. Germline V CDR1 and CDR2: SEHNR, FQNEAQ (reference sequence). This CDR3 is 19 amino acids long.

This clonotype was picked up many times. The chain recombines TRBV7-9 with TRBJ1-3; 8 nucleotides align to TRBD1. Looked up from germline, CDR1 is SEHNR and CDR2 is FQNEAQ (reference sequence). V trimming: 3 bases; J trimming: 4 bases; junction bases outside the gene matches: 2. This CDR3 has 14 residues. The CDR3 coding sequence is TGTGCCAGCAGCTTGACAGGGGACGGAAACACCATATATTTT. Translation: CASSLTGDGNTIYF.

V usage is TRBV2 and J usage is TRBJ2-2; 12 bases align to TRBD2. The CDR3 runs to 16 residues. In germline, CDR1 is SNHLY, CDR2 FYNNEI. The V gene end was trimmed by 7 bases and the J gene end by 2 bases; junction bases not matched to a gene: 5. Here the CDR3 reads CASTWTSGVNTGELFF. DNA of the CDR3: TGTGCCAGCACCTGGACTAGCGGGGTTAACACCGGGGAGCTGTTTTTT.